This T cell receptor beta chain was sequenced during a study of blood T cell repertoires in COVID-19. Study overall: From the United States, Italy and Spain came samples of acute and convalescent COVID-19.

Per the original data handling: Amplification with reference gene primers provided the estimates of nucleated cell counts. The repertoire was sequenced with immunoSEQ multiplex PCR; TCRdb's copy has only in-frame clones and lacks some. The V and J calls and the clone size are those of that table, but D and trimming were determined from the DNA. The sample lists some 100,000 clones; 88% were seen once. J was trimmed by 4 bases and V by 0 bases; bases with no gene match: 2. This CDR3 comprises 15 residues. Germline V CDR1 and CDR2: LGHNA, YSLEER. The TCR was taken from a woman of 80 years or more with active COVID-19. J is TRBJ1-1 and V is TRBV4-3; 10 nucleotides agree with TRBD1. Sample: peripheral blood. The CDR3 spells CASSQDWDRGTEAFF. The CDR3 bases are TGCGCCAGCAGCCAAGATTGGGACAGGGGCACTGAAGCTTTCTTT.